The present entry profiles one TCR beta chain with its context. The antigen remains undetermined. These data come from a study of shared clonotypes between healthy human individuals. CD45RO-negative CD8 cells positively selected for CCR7 made up the naive population, which excluded terminally differentiated effector memory CD45RA+ cells. Each subset's genomic DNA was split evenly across several immunoSEQ plates. Only in-frame clones appear in the TCRdb table, and some are missing; sequencing was by immunoSEQ multiplex PCR. The data contain nearly 2 million clones, over 85% of them seen just once; the ten biggest clones take up 1.2%. Study-level results: Several donors showed sharing of approximately 5% of naive CD4 clonotypes. Inspection by rarefaction showed sorted-subset sequencing to be incomplete despite large depth. It was the non-shared clonotypes that had lower generation probabilities than clonotypes shared by all four donors.

V dropped 5 bases and J dropped 3; count of bases not matched to a gene: 11. CDR1 and CDR2 from the germline V gene are MNHEY and SMNVEV (reference sequence). The CDR3 is 17 residues long. The TCR sequence derives from a man aged 18 to 35 in good health. The sequencing input was naive CD8+ T cells sorted from blood. The rearrangement links TRBV27 to TRBJ1-1; TRBD1 aligns across 11 bases. The CDR3 is CASSPSPGQGVDTEAFF. The CDR3 DNA follows: TGTGCCAGCAGTCCCTCACCGGGACAGGGGGTGGACACTGAAGCTTTCTTT.